Below are 26 T cell receptor beta chains sequenced from a single sample in a study of blood T cell repertoires in COVID-19. Repertoires were generated with immunoSEQ multiplex PCR, while TCRdb's copy carries only in-frame clones and drops some. The repertoire holds 180,000 or so clones, with over 80% as singletons. Source material: PBMCs or T cells enriched from blood (not recorded which). These receptors all come from a woman in her fifties or sixties who had recovered from COVID-19.

This chain connects TRBV5-1 to TRBJ2-3; the match to TRBD2 covers 7 bases. The CDR3 runs to 16 residues. V shed 4 bases and J 2 bases; nucleotides not matched to a gene: 10. Per the germline V gene, CDR1 is SGHRS and CDR2 is YFSETQ. The CDR3 loop is CASSAGVGQFTDTQYF. The CDR3 DNA reads as TGCGCCAGCAGCGCGGGGGTGGGCCAATTCACAGATACGCAGTATTTT.

The chain joins TRBV27 to TRBJ2-1, with D possibly matching TRBD2 (7 bases). The length of the CDR3 is 15 residues. Germline CDR1 MNHEY, CDR2 SMNVEV (reference sequence). V was shortened by 5 bases and J by 2 bases, with 13 bases between the two germline ends. The CDR3: CASSVKGGAYNEQFF. CDR3 DNA: TGTGCCAGCAGTGTAAAAGGGGGGGCCTACAATGAGCAGTTCTTC.

The DNA of the CDR3 is TGCGCCAGCAGCTTGGGGGCAGGGGAGGAGACCCAGTACTTC. It yields the protein CASSLGAGEETQYF. The chain joins TRBV5-1 to TRBJ2-5, with D perhaps TRBD1 (6 bases). Germline lookup yields CDR1 SGHRS and CDR2 YFSETQ. This CDR3 has 14 residues. Trimming cost V 0 bases and J 5 bases, with 11 bases left between them. The complete variable domain, with remaining parts taken from reference TRBV5-1 and TRBJ2-5, reads KAGVTQTPRYLIKTRGQQVTLSCSPISGHRSVSWYQQTPGQGLQFLFEYFSETQRNKGNFPGRFSGRQFSNSRSEMNVSTLELGDSALYLCASSLGAGEETQYFGPGTRLLVL.

The chain recombines TRBV6-5 with TRBJ2-5, with a possible D match to TRBD2 (6 bases). CDR1 MNHEY and CDR2 SVGAGI come from the germline V gene. V dropped 7 bases and J dropped 2 bases, with 11 bases sitting between them. The CDR3 length is 13 residues. This CDR3 reads CASKLGGQETQYF. CDR3 nucleotides: TGTGCCAGCAAATTGGGAGGTCAAGAGACCCAGTACTTC.

The chain uses TRBV2 and TRBJ1-5; no clear D gene. V was cut by 4 bases and J by 2 bases, with 18 bases left in between. The CDR3 has 17 amino acids. Germline V lookup: CDR1 SNHLY, CDR2 FYNNEI. CDR3 coding DNA: TGTGCCAGCAGTGTACGGCCCACGATGGAGGGCAATCAGCCCCAGCATTTT. Its translation: CASSVRPTMEGNQPQHF.

The chain is built from TRBV6-2 or TRBV6-3 and TRBJ1-5; unclear D gene. There are 15 residues in the CDR3. V gave up 3 bases and J gave up 4 bases, with 13 bases separating them. Germline-derived CDR1 and CDR2 are MNHEY and SVGEGT. CDR3 sequence: CASSYPGAPNQPQHF. The DNA for the CDR3 is TGTGCCAGCAGTTATCCGGGAGCGCCTAATCAGCCCCAGCATTTT.

The chain joins TRBV6-5 to TRBJ1-6, with D possibly TRBD1 on 5 matching bases. CDR1 is MNHEY, CDR2 SVGAGI, per germline. The CDR3 consists of 13 residues. Between the trimmed V and J ends, which lost 10 bases and 5 bases, there was a span of 12 bases. Here the CDR3 DNA reads TGTGCCACTCGACAGAATGATAATTCACCCCTCCACTTT. Protein sequence: CATRQNDNSPLHF.

V is TRBV18 and J is TRBJ1-2; 8 nucleotides agree with TRBD1. The germline CDR1 and CDR2 sequences are KGHSH and LQKENI. The CDR3 has 15 amino acids. J gave up 4 bases and V 3 bases, and 7 bases lay outside the gene matches. The CDR3 DNA sequence: TGTGCCAGCTCACCCCTGGGACAGGAGATCTATGGCTACACCTTC. The encoded protein is CASSPLGQEIYGYTF.

The rearrangement links TRBV5-6 to TRBJ2-7; no definite D call. V was pared by 1 base and J by 0 bases, with 8 bases between. The CDR3 consists of 14 residues. Germline CDR1 reads SGHDT; CDR2 reads YYEEEE. The CDR3 DNA sequence: TGTGCCAGCAGCTTGTCCGGTAGCTCCTACGAGCAGTACTTC. It translates to CASSLSGSSYEQYF.

The V call is TRBV1, the J call TRBJ1-5; the D call TRBD1 from the table was never checked on the DNA. TRBV1 is deemed a pseudogene. This CDR3 has 18 amino acids. The CDR3 loop reads CTSSQDGTGWGYVMPQHF. The CDR3 coding sequence is TGCACCAGCAGCCAAGATGGTACAGGGTGGGGGTATGTCATGCCCCAGCATTTT.

The chain links TRBV2 to TRBJ2-7; TRBD1 is a possible D gene (5 bases). This CDR3 contains 15 residues. Germline V gives CDR1 SNHLY, CDR2 FYNNEI. V lost 5 bases and J 0 bases, leaving 14 bases between the germline ends. The CDR3: CASSPDRTASYEQYF. For the CDR3, the DNA is TGTGCCAGCAGTCCCGACAGAACAGCCTCCTACGAGCAGTACTTC.

In its sample, this clone was seen once. Additional DNA sequences in this sample encode the identical CDR3. The chain combines TRBV12-3 or TRBV12-4 with TRBJ1-2; D perhaps matches TRBD1 (6 bases). V was trimmed by 6 bases and J by 4 bases, leaving 9 bases between them. The CDR3 extends over 12 amino acids. The CDR3: CASSLTGYGYTF. CDR3 coding DNA: TGTGCCAGCAGCCTGACAGGCTATGGCTACACCTTC.

This sequence joins TRBV7-8 and TRBJ2-3; the D gene is possibly TRBD1 (5 bases). Trimming removed 4 bases at V and 5 bases at J, with 16 bases between. There are 15 residues in the CDR3. From germline, CDR1 is SGHVS and CDR2 FQNEAQ. CDR3 coding DNA: TGTGCCAGCAGCTCACGCTGGACACCAATAGATACGCAGTATTTT. This gives the protein CASSSRWTPIDTQYF. Combining the CDR3 with reference TRBV7-8 and TRBJ2-3 gives the whole variable domain GAGVSQSPRYKVAKRGQDVALRCDPISGHVSLFWYQQALGQGPEFLTYFQNEAQLDKSGLPSDRFFAERPEGSVSTLKIQRTQQEDSAVYLCASSSRWTPIDTQYFGPGTRLTVL.

This chain links TRBV2 with TRBJ2-3, with D uncertain. Per the germline V gene, CDR1 is SNHLY and CDR2 is FYNNEI. The CDR3 runs 11 residues. Trimming cost V 4 bases and J 5 bases, with 4 bases left between them. In DNA, the CDR3 is TGTGCCAGCAGTGGCGGAGATACGCAGTATTTT. Residues: CASSGGDTQYF.

CDR3 in DNA: TGCAGCGTTTCAACAGGGGTACGGGAGACCCAGTACTTC. Protein sequence: CSVSTGVRETQYF. The V call is TRBV29-1, the J call TRBJ2-5; 7 nucleotides line up with TRBD1. The CDR3 totals 13 residues. CDR1 and CDR2 (germline): SQVTM, ANQGSEA. With 5 bases clipped from V and 5 bases from J, the junction kept 8 bases outside the gene matches.

This clone came up once. This chain uses TRBV9 with TRBJ1-2; no reliable D call. Trimming pared 0 bases from V and 7 bases from J, leaving 16 bases between. Germline values: CDR1 SGDLS, CDR2 YYNGEE. This CDR3 has 15 amino acids. The CDR3 bases are TGTGCCAGCAGCGTAGCAGAGGGTTCAATCGGTGGCTACACCTTC. This encodes CASSVAEGSIGGYTF. Full variable domain (outside the CDR3, taken from reference TRBV9 and TRBJ1-2): DSGVTQTPKHLITATGQRVTLRCSPRSGDLSVYWYQQSLDQGLQFLIQYYNGEERAKGNILERFSAQQFPDLHSELNLSSLELGDSALYFCASSVAEGSIGGYTFGSGTRLTVV.

The gene calls are TRBV12-3 or TRBV12-4 and TRBJ2-5; D gene unclear. V was trimmed by 7 bases and J by 0 bases, leaving 9 bases between them. CDR3 length equals 13 residues. In DNA form, the CDR3 reads TGTGCCAGCACCTCTACCTACCAAGAGACCCAGTACTTC. It specifies CASTSTYQETQYF.

The chain is built from TRBV30 and TRBJ2-7; D not resolved. The CDR3 totals 14 residues. V dropped 0 bases and J dropped 4 bases, with 13 bases sitting between them. Germline V gene sequence: CDR1 GTSNPN, CDR2 SVGIG (reference sequence). CDR3: CAWSVPGPLYEQYF. CDR3 in DNA: TGTGCCTGGAGTGTACCGGGTCCCTTATACGAGCAGTACTTC.

The chain recombines TRBV3-1 (or the pseudogene TRBV3-2) with TRBJ2-2; 9 nucleotides agree with TRBD2. The CDR3 extends over 16 amino acids. Trimming removed 1 base from V and 5 bases from J; junction bases left unmatched: 5. Per the germline V gene, CDR1 is LGHDT and CDR2 is YNNKEL (reference sequence). The CDR3 region is CASSQGSGGSTGELFF. The CDR3, as DNA: TGTGCCAGCAGCCAAGGTAGCGGGGGTTCAACCGGGGAGCTGTTTTTT.

The chain uses TRBV19 and TRBJ1-1; possible D gene TRBD1, 6 bases. V dropped 9 bases and J dropped 8 bases, with 19 bases sitting between them. This CDR3 is 13 amino acids long. The V gene's germline CDR1 is LNHDA and CDR2 SQIVND (reference sequence). The CDR3, as DNA: TGTGCCAGCACCGGGACACTCTCCCGGGAAGCTTTCTTT. Translating it yields CASTGTLSREAFF.

This sequence joins TRBV5-4 and TRBJ2-1; the match to TRBD2 covers 9 bases. Germline lookup yields CDR1 SGHNT and CDR2 YYREEE (reference sequence). J was trimmed by 8 bases and V by 3 bases; bases with no gene match: 6. The CDR3 consists of 14 residues. In DNA, the CDR3 is TGTGCCAGCAGCTCGTCTAGCGGGGCGGATGAGCAGTTCTTC. Amino acids: CASSSSSGADEQFF. The full variable domain, in which reference TRBV5-4 and TRBJ2-1 provide the parts outside the CDR3, is ETGVTQSPTHLIKTRGQQVTLRCSSQSGHNTVSWYQQALGQGPQFIFQYYREEENGRGNFPPRFSGLQFPNYSSELNVNALELDDSALYLCASSSSSGADEQFFGPGTRLTVL.

This chain joins TRBV7-3 and TRBJ2-3, with D uncertain. There are 14 residues in the CDR3. V lost 6 bases, J lost 1 base, and 11 bases lay in between. Looked up from germline, CDR1 is SGHTA and CDR2 is FQGTGA. The CDR3 DNA reads TGTGCCAGCAGACCCACCCGGGGCACAGATACGCAGTATTTT. Amino acids: CASRPTRGTDTQYF.

The chain recombines TRBV10-2 with TRBJ2-2, with 7 bases aligning to TRBD1. CDR3 length: 13 residues. J lost 10 bases, V lost 4 bases, and 6 bases had no gene match. Germline assignment: CDR1 WSHSY and CDR2 SAAADI. The CDR3 region is CASSVGQDAELFF. For the CDR3, the DNA is TGCGCCAGCAGTGTCGGACAGGACGCGGAGCTGTTTTTT.

The V gene is TRBV7-2, the J gene TRBJ1-5; D remains ambiguous. Germline lookup yields CDR1 SGHTA and CDR2 FQGNSA. The CDR3 is made up of 12 amino acids. Trimming shortened V by 2 bases and J by 9 bases, and 8 bases separated the two germline ends. The CDR3 nucleotides read TGTGCCAGCAGCTTATCCCCAGGGCCCCAGCATTTT. Translating gives CASSLSPGPQHF.

This clone was observed once. This chain connects TRBV7-8 to TRBJ1-1, with D possibly TRBD1 on 5 matching bases. CDR1 and CDR2 from the germline V gene are SGHVS and FQNEAQ. V was clipped by 1 base and J by 1 base, with 7 bases between them. The CDR3 runs 14 residues. CDR3 in amino acids: CASSLDGGNTEAFF. The CDR3 DNA reads TGTGCCAGCAGCTTAGACGGGGGGAACACTGAAGCTTTCTTT.

This chain links TRBV4-1 with TRBJ2-7; 9 bases fit TRBD2. The germline V gene has CDR1 MGHRA and CDR2 YSYEKL. V dropped 3 bases and J dropped 7; count of bases not matched to a gene: 7. The CDR3 loop spans 14 amino acids. The CDR3 region has the DNA TGCGCCAGCAGCCACCCCACGGCGGGGGGGGAGCAGTACTTC. It specifies CASSHPTAGGEQYF.